The 20 T cell receptor beta chains listed next were all sequenced from one sample in a study of PD-1 blockade in classical Hodgkin lymphoma. Libraries were prepared by immunoSEQ multiplex PCR; TCRdb keeps only in-frame clonotypes and omits some of them. The top ten hold 16% of the sample, which has nearly 55,000 clones, roughly 80% seen once. Each of the patients experienced relapse following autologous stem cell transplantation, and their brentuximab vedotin exposure differed. Material: peripheral blood mononuclear cells (PBMCs), obtained at baseline. These receptor sequences come from a human donor with classical Hodgkin lymphoma.

The chain links TRBV5-8 to TRBJ2-7, with D perhaps being TRBD1 or TRBD2 (5 bases each). V was cut by 4 bases and J by 3 bases, with 14 bases left in between. The CDR3 consists of 14 residues. Germline CDR1 and CDR2: SGHTS and YDEGEE. CDR3 residues: CASSHWDGIYEQYV. CDR3 nucleotide sequence: TGTGCCAGCAGCCACTGGGACGGAATCTACGAGCAGTACGTC.

The rearrangement links TRBV4-3 to TRBJ1-5; D unresolved. This CDR3 comprises 13 residues. Germline V gene lookup returns CDR1 LGHNA and CDR2 YSLEER. V lost 0 bases and J lost 5, with 5 bases in between. The CDR3 sequence is CASSQDMDQPQHF. The DNA of the CDR3 is TGCGCCAGCAGCCAAGATATGGATCAGCCCCAGCATTTT.

The rearrangement links TRBV4-1 to TRBJ2-7; D tentatively reads TRBD1 or TRBD2 (5 bases each). This CDR3 has 13 amino acids. The V gene's germline CDR1 is MGHRA and CDR2 YSYEKL. Trimming removed 4 bases from V and 4 bases from J, with 11 bases in between. DNA of the CDR3: TGCGCCAGCAGCCTAAGGGACCAGTACGAGCAGTACTTC. Amino acids: CASSLRDQYEQYF.

The chain is built from TRBV6-1 and TRBJ2-6; 7 positions match TRBD1. CDR3 length equals 15 residues. Germline trimming cut 9 bases from V and 0 bases from J; bases unmatched to any gene: 5. The germline V gene encodes CDR1 MNHNS and CDR2 SASEGT. The CDR3 DNA follows: TGTGCCAGTCGACAGGGAGCCTCTGGGGCCAACGTCCTGACTTTC. Translated: CASRQGASGANVLTF.

V and J are TRBV29-1 and TRBJ2-1, with D perhaps being TRBD1 or TRBD2 (5 bases each). CDR1 and CDR2 (germline): SQVTM, ANQGSEA. V was pared by 2 bases and J by 4 bases, with 15 bases between. The length of the CDR3 is 15 residues. The CDR3: CSVEWVGRQYNEQFF. The CDR3 bases are TGCAGCGTTGAATGGGTAGGGAGACAGTACAATGAGCAGTTCTTC.

The chain links TRBV29-1 to TRBJ1-1; D remains unclear. Germline lookup yields CDR1 SQVTM and CDR2 ANQGSEA. The CDR3 covers 11 residues. The V and J ends lost 3 bases and 4 bases respectively, with 6 bases between them. DNA of the CDR3: TGCAGCGTTGAGGTTTCCACTGAAGCTTTCTTT. It specifies CSVEVSTEAFF. Using reference TRBV29-1 and TRBJ1-1 for the parts outside the CDR3, the full variable domain is SAVISQKPSRDICQRGTSLTIQCQVDSQVTMMFWYRQQPGQSLTLIATANQGSEATYESGFVIDKFPISRPNLTFSTLTVSNMSPEDSSIYLCSVEVSTEAFFGQGTRLTVV.

The chain recombines TRBV7-9 with TRBJ1-1, with D perhaps matching TRBD1 (6 bases). The CDR3 has 14 residues. V was clipped by 5 bases and J by 4 bases, with 14 bases between them. From germline, CDR1 is SEHNR and CDR2 FQNEAQ (reference sequence). CDR3 DNA sequence: TGTGCCAGCAGCACCTCCAGGGGTACCACTGAAGCTTTCTTT. Its translation is CASSTSRGTTEAFF.

The V call is TRBV5-6, the J call TRBJ2-5; D perhaps matches TRBD2 (6 bases). CDR3 length equals 14 residues. V dropped 2 bases and J dropped 5 bases, with 13 bases sitting between them. Germline V CDR1 and CDR2: SGHDT, YYEEEE. CDR3: CASSFGTLAETQYF. CDR3 nucleotides: TGTGCCAGCAGCTTCGGGACTTTAGCCGAGACCCAGTACTTC.

The V call is TRBV4-2, the J call TRBJ1-3; D is unclear. V lost 6 bases, J lost 0 bases, and 6 bases lay in between. The CDR3 is 13 residues long. Germline V gene data show CDR1 as LGHNA and CDR2 as YNFKEQ. CDR3 coding DNA: TGTGCCAGCAGAGAAGCCTCTGGAAACACCATATATTTT. It encodes CASREASGNTIYF.

V usage is TRBV7-2 and J usage is TRBJ2-2, with 9 nucleotides matching TRBD2. The germline V gene has CDR1 SGHTA and CDR2 FQGNSA. The CDR3 loop spans 16 amino acids. Unmatched junction bases numbered 4, after V lost 5 bases and J lost 0 bases. The CDR3 here is CASSQTSGTNTGELFF. CDR3 DNA sequence: TGTGCCAGCAGCCAGACTAGCGGAACGAACACCGGGGAGCTGTTTTTT.

The chain has TRBV7-9 and TRBJ1-2, with a possible D match to TRBD1 (6 bases). Germline CDR1 reads SEHNR; CDR2 reads FQNEAQ (reference sequence). Deletions cut 1 base from V and 1 base from J, with 10 bases between. CDR3 length: 15 residues. CDR3 nucleotide sequence: TGTGCCAGCAGCTTAGTGAGGGGGGGTAACTATGGCTACACCTTC. This encodes CASSLVRGGNYGYTF.

The V and J genes are TRBV7-2 and TRBJ2-7, with no clear D. The CDR3 runs 14 residues. CDR1 and CDR2 (germline): SGHTA, FQGNSA. The V gene lost 3 bases and the J gene lost 2 bases, with 11 bases spanning the gap. The CDR3, as DNA: TGTGCCAGCAGCTTTAAATCCGGACCCTACGAGCAGTACGTC. Protein product: CASSFKSGPYEQYV.

The CDR3 sequence is CASSQVDASSYNEQFF. In DNA, the CDR3 is TGCGCCAGCAGCCAGGTCGACGCGAGCTCCTACAATGAGCAGTTCTTC. The chain links TRBV4-1 to TRBJ2-1, with D unresolved. Trimming left V 3 bases short and J 0 bases short, with 12 bases between. The germline V gene encodes CDR1 MGHRA and CDR2 YSYEKL. The CDR3 has 16 amino acids.

The gene calls are TRBV5-4 and TRBJ2-5; 10 bases align to TRBD2. The CDR3 has 16 residues. The germline V gene encodes CDR1 SGHNT and CDR2 YYREEE (reference sequence). V dropped 0 bases and J dropped 5; count of bases not matched to a gene: 7. CDR3 loop: CASSLGASGSGETQYF. Here the CDR3 DNA reads TGTGCCAGCAGCTTGGGGGCTAGCGGGAGCGGTGAGACCCAGTACTTC.

This chain joins TRBV4-1 and TRBJ1-2; 7 nucleotides agree with TRBD1. CDR1 MGHRA and CDR2 YSYEKL come from the germline V gene. Losses at the gene ends were 1 base for V and 1 base for J; bases not matched to a gene: 6. CDR3 length: 16 amino acids. The CDR3 sequence is CASSQVGTVFNYGYTF. The CDR3, as DNA: TGCGCCAGCAGCCAAGTGGGGACAGTATTTAACTATGGCTACACCTTC.

This chain connects TRBV5-1 to TRBJ1-1; weak D call: TRBD1 (6 bases). The CDR3 contains 13 residues. The V end lost 4 bases, the J end lost 1 base, and 8 bases lay between the germline ends. Germline CDR1 and CDR2: SGHRS and YFSETQ. The CDR3: CASSQGQNTEAFF. The CDR3, as DNA: TGCGCCAGCAGCCAGGGACAGAACACTGAAGCTTTCTTT.

The J gene is TRBJ2-7, the V gene TRBV9, with a tentative D call TRBD2 (6 bases). The CDR3 is 14 amino acids. Germline V gene sequence: CDR1 SGDLS, CDR2 YYNGEE. The ends were cut back, 3 bases at V and 5 bases at J, with 15 bases in the middle. This chain's CDR3 is CASSADYLPDEQYF. CDR3 DNA: TGTGCCAGCAGCGCGGACTACCTCCCGGACGAGCAGTACTTC.

This clone has only one observation. The chain uses TRBV11-3 and TRBJ1-1, with 10 bases fitting TRBD1. The CDR3 has 19 residues. Germline CDR1 is SGHNT and CDR2 is YENEEA. Losses at the gene ends were 5 bases for V and 4 bases for J; bases not matched to a gene: 19. Written as DNA, the CDR3 is TGTGCCAGCAGCCAACGGGGACAGGGGTTCGGGTTAGTGGGCACTGAAGCTTTCTTT. Translation gives CASSQRGQGFGLVGTEAFF.

The rearrangement uses TRBV5-1 and TRBJ2-7; 8 bases are a match to TRBD2. This CDR3 comprises 13 residues. Germline CDR1 is SGHRS and CDR2 is YFSETQ. J lost 3 bases, V lost 2 bases, and 1 base had no gene match. In nucleotides, the CDR3 is TGCGCCAGCAGCTTCGGGACTAGCTACGAGCAGTACTTC. Its protein product is CASSFGTSYEQYF. The full variable domain, with the rest looked up from reference TRBV5-1 and TRBJ2-7, is KAGVTQTPRYLIKTRGQQVTLSCSPISGHRSVSWYQQTPGQGLQFLFEYFSETQRNKGNFPGRFSGRQFSNSRSEMNVSTLELGDSALYLCASSFGTSYEQYFGPGTRLTVT.

V usage is TRBV7-2 and J usage is TRBJ2-1, with 7 bases lining up with TRBD2. The CDR3 is 17 amino acids. CDR1 and CDR2 from the germline V gene are SGHTA and FQGNSA. The V gene end was trimmed by 5 bases and the J gene end by 3 bases; junction bases not matched to a gene: 13. CDR3 residues: CASSAGESAGVYNEQFF. CDR3 sequence (DNA): TGTGCCAGCAGCGCCGGGGAGTCGGCGGGAGTCTACAATGAGCAGTTCTTC.